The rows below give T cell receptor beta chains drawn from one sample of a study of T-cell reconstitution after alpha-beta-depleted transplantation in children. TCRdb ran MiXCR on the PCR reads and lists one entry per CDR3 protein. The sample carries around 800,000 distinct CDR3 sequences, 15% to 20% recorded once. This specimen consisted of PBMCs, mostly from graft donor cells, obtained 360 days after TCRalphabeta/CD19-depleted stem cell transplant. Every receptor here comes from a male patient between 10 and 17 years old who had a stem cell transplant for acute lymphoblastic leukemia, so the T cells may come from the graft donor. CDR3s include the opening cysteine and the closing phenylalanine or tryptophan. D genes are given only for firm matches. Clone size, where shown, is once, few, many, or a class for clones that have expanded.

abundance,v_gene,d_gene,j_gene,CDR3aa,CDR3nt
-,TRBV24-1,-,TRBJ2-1,CGASDFISRQGSKSSYNEQFF,TGTGGGGCCAGTGATTTTATAAGTAGGCAGGGCAGCAAATCCTCCTACAATGAGCAGTTCTTC
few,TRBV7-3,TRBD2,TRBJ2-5,CASSSPGLAGGPETQYF,TGTGCCAGCAGCTCGCCAGGACTAGCGGGAGGGCCGGAGACCCAGTACTTC
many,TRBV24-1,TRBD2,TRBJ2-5,CATSDPRTRQETQYF,TGTGCCACCAGTGACCCAAGGACTAGGCAAGAGACCCAGTACTTC
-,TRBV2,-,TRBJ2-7,CASSDYAYEQYF,TGTGCCAGCAGTGATTACGCGTACGAGCAGTACTTC
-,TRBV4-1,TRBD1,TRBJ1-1,CASSQPRDRVLTEAFF,TGCGCCAGCAGCCAGCCGCGCGACAGGGTTCTAACTGAAGCTTTCTTT
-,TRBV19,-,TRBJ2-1,CAVAGSSYNEQFF,TGTGCCGTTGCCGGGAGCTCCTACAATGAGCAGTTCTTC
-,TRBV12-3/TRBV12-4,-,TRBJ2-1,CASSSEIASTYNEQFF,TGTGCCAGCAGTTCTGAGATAGCGTCAACCTACAATGAGCAGTTCTTC
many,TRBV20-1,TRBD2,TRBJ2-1,CSARVQRGYNEQFF,TGCAGTGCTAGAGTCCAGCGGGGCTACAATGAGCAGTTCTTC
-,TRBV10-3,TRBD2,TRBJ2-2,CAIGPAGGSGELFF,TGTGCCATCGGTCCAGCGGGAGGGTCCGGGGAGCTGTTTTTT
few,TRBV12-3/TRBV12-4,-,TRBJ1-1,CASSTRTDKAFF,TGTGCCAGCAGTACCCGGACAGACAAAGCTTTCTTT
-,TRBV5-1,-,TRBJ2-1,CASSLRVLYNEQFF,TGCGCCAGCAGCTTGAGGGTTTTGTACAATGAGCAGTTCTTC
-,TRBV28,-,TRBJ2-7,CASSHGGTEIYEQYF,TGTGCCAGCAGTCACGGGGGGACAGAGATATACGAGCAGTACTTC
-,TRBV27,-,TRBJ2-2,CAIREHANTGELFF,TGTGCCATTAGGGAGCACGCGAACACCGGGGAGCTGTTTTTT
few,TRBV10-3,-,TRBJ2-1,CAISQGTRDWAGYNEQFF,TGTGCCATCAGTCAGGGGACCCGGGACTGGGCTGGGTACAATGAGCAGTTCTTC
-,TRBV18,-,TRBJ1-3,CASSPRTATYGNTIYF,TGTGCCAGCTCACCTCGGACAGCCACCTACGGAAACACCATATATTTT
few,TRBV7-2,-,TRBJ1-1,CASSLLPKGATEAFF,TGTGCCAGCAGCCTCCTCCCCAAAGGGGCAACTGAAGCTTTCTTT
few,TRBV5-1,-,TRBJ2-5,CASSFYNRETQYF,TGCGCCAGCAGCTTCTATAACAGGGAGACCCAGTACTTC
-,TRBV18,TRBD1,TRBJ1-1,CASSMTGARLAEAFF,TGTGCCAGCTCAATGACAGGGGCGCGTCTGGCTGAAGCTTTCTTT
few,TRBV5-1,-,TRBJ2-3,CASSGRRARSAQYF,TGCGCCAGCAGCGGACGGAGGGCCCGATCCGCGCAGTATTTT
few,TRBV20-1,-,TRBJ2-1,CSARDYGEQFF,TGCAGTGCTAGAGATTATGGGGAGCAGTTCTTC
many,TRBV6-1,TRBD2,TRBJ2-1,CASRPGLLGEQFF,TGTGCCAGCAGACCGGGACTATTGGGTGAGCAGTTCTTC
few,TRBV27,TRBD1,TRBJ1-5,CASSYASGRGDQPQHF,TGTGCCAGCTCCTATGCCTCGGGCAGGGGGGATCAGCCCCAGCATTTT
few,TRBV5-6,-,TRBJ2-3,CASSSHADRHTDTQYF,TGTGCCAGCAGCTCCCACGCCGACAGGCACACAGATACGCAGTATTTT
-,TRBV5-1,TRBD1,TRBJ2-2,CASKDRLTNTGELFF,TGCGCCAGCAAGGACAGGCTGACTAACACCGGGGAGCTGTTTTTT
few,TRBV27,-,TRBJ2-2,CASSFWGTNTGELFF,TGTGCCAGCAGTTTTTGGGGAACGAACACCGGGGAGCTGTTTTTT
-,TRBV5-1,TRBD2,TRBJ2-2,CASSLEAGGLPTGELFF,TGCGCCAGCAGCTTAGAAGCGGGAGGGCTGCCCACCGGGGAGCTGTTTTTT
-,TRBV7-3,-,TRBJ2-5,CASRLPQETQYF,TGTGCCAGCAGGTTACCCCAAGAGACCCAGTACTTC
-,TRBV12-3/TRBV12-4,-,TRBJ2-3,CASSLLVQRTDTQYF,TGTGCCAGCAGTTTGTTAGTCCAAAGGACAGATACGCAGTATTTT
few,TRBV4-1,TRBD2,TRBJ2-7,CASSQDRVAGASYEQYF,TGCGCCAGCAGCCAAGATCGGGTAGCGGGAGCCTCCTACGAGCAGTACTTC
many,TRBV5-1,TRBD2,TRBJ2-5,CASRPGLSQETQYF,TGCGCCAGCAGGCCGGGACTATCACAAGAGACCCAGTACTTC
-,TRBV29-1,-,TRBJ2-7,CSVLNRDRPYEQYF,TGCAGCGTCCTCAACCGGGATCGCCCCTACGAGCAGTACTTC
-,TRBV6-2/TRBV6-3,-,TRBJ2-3,CASSYSGPFLYF,TGTGCCAGCAGTTACTCTGGTCCCTTCCTGTATTTT
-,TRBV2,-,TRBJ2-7,CASGGLAFYEQYF,TGTGCCAGCGGTGGGCTAGCGTTCTACGAGCAGTACTTC
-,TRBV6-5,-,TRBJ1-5,CASSYGQSNQPQHF,TGTGCCAGCAGTTACGGGCAGTCTAATCAGCCCCAGCATTTT
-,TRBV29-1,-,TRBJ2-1,CSVQRPGLLYDEQFF,TGCAGCGTCCAGCGCCCGGGACTCCTCTACGATGAGCAGTTCTTC
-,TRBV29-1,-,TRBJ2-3,CSVHGRDPSTDTQYF,TGCAGCGTCCACGGACGGGACCCGAGCACAGATACGCAGTATTTT
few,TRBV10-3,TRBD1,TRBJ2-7,CAISESTAGLGDRVIYEQYF,TGTGCCATCAGTGAGTCCACCGCGGGGTTAGGGGACAGGGTAATCTACGAGCAGTACTTC
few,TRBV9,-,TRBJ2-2,CASSVWYSRDTGELFF,TGTGCCAGCAGCGTATGGTATAGCCGAGATACCGGGGAGCTGTTTTTT